What follows are 7 T cell receptor beta chains derived from one specimen sequenced in a study of T cells after yellow fever vaccination. A single record per CDR3 protein comes from TCRdb applying MiXCR to the 5' RACE reads. The repertoire includes hundreds of thousands of distinct CDR3 sequences, approximately 13% of them detected once, and over 12% sits in the top ten. The specimen was PBMCs, collected on the day of the yellow fever booster vaccination. The receptor set was obtained from a man under 40 who received the YFV17D yellow fever vaccine.

The gene calls are TRBV5-1 and TRBJ2-7; 11 nucleotides agree with TRBD2. This CDR3 is 13 amino acids long. V was pared by 1 base and J by 8 bases, with 2 bases of the junction left unmatched. Germline V lookup: CDR1 SGHRS, CDR2 YFSETQ. The CDR3 sequence: CASSLTSGGQQYF. The CDR3 DNA reads TGCGCCAGCAGCTTGACTAGCGGGGGCCAGCAGTACTTC.

The chain uses TRBV12-3 or TRBV12-4 and TRBJ2-7, with TRBD2 matching 8 bases. J was trimmed by 0 bases and V by 6 bases; bases with no gene match: 4. This CDR3 spans 14 amino acids. CDR3 nucleotides: TGTGCCAGCAGAGGACTAGCCAGCTCCTACGAGCAGTACTTC. Protein product: CASRGLASSYEQYF.

The chain recombines TRBV27 with TRBJ2-5, with D possibly TRBD2 on 6 matching bases. Germline V gene sequence: CDR1 MNHEY, CDR2 SMNVEV (reference sequence). Trimming took off 1 base at V and 2 bases at J, with 14 bases between the two ends. The CDR3 consists of 16 residues. CDR3: CASSLLTGEGQETQYF. The CDR3 DNA reads TGTGCCAGCAGTTTATTGACGGGAGAGGGTCAAGAGACCCAGTACTTC.

The chain carries TRBV11-2 and TRBJ2-1, with D tentatively TRBD2 (6 bases). The CDR3 runs to 12 residues. Germline V lookup: CDR1 SGHAT, CDR2 FQNNGV. V was trimmed by 4 bases and J by 15 bases, leaving 16 bases between them. CDR3 DNA: TGTGCCAGCAGCTACCCGGGACTTGATCCGTTCTTC. Its translation: CASSYPGLDPFF.

This clonotype appeared a few times. The chain employs TRBV12-3 or TRBV12-4 and TRBJ1-1; D perhaps matches TRBD1 (6 bases). Trimming took 1 base from V and 6 from J, leaving 9 bases between them. This CDR3 is 13 amino acids long. CDR3 sequence (DNA): TGTGCCAGCAGTTTAGGGGAGGGGGCTGAAGCTTTCTTT. It encodes CASSLGEGAEAFF.

This clonotype was counted only a few times. The rearrangement joins TRBV6-1 to TRBJ2-1; TRBD2 matches at 13 bases. The junction had 9 bases not matched to a gene; V was cut back by 6 bases and J by 4 bases. CDR1 and CDR2 (germline): MNHNS, SASEGT. CDR3 length equals 17 residues. CDR3 DNA: TGTGCCAGCAGCCCAGGACTAGCGGGAGAATTGTACAATGAGCAGTTCTTC. Encoded protein: CASSPGLAGELYNEQFF.

This clonotype was seen only a few times. The rearrangement links TRBV2 to TRBJ2-1; the match to TRBD2 covers 8 bases. Germline CDR1 is SNHLY and CDR2 is FYNNEI. Germline trimming cut 3 bases from V and 9 bases from J; bases unmatched to any gene: 13. The CDR3 consists of 16 residues. The DNA for the CDR3 is TGTGCCAGCAGTGATGTGGGAACGGGAGGGCCAGGTGAGCAGTTCTTC. Its protein product is CASSDVGTGGPGEQFF.